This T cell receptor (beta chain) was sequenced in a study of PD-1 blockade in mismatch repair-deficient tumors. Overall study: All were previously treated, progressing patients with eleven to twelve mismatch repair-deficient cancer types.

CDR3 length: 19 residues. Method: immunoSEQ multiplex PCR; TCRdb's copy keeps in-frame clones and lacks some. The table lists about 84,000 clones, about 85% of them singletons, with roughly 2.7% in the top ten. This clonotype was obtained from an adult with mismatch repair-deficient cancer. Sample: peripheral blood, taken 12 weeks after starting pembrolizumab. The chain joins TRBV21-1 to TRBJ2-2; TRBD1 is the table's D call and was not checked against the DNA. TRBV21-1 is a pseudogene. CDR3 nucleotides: TGTGCCAGCAGCAGACCGGGACAGGGTCACGTATGTCTAACCGGGGAGCTGTTTTTT. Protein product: CASSRPGQGHVCLTGELFF.